Below are 28 T cell receptor beta chains sequenced from a single sample in a study of metastatic and nonmetastatic thyroid tumors. No patient had received any treatment before thyroid surgery. TCRdb re-called clones via MiXCR from the PCR reads. Among about 15,000 clones listed, approximately 32% were seen once. Sequencing used tumor tissue. The receptor set was obtained from a male donor with papillary thyroid cancer or a benign thyroid nodule (not recorded which). Some clones in this sample may be carry-over from other donors' samples.

V gene TRBV7-8 combines with J gene TRBJ2-2; D gene ambiguous. V dropped 7 bases and J dropped 4 bases, with 13 bases sitting between them. CDR3 length: 14 amino acids. The germline V gene has CDR1 SGHVS and CDR2 FQNEAQ. CDR3 loop: CASNTVKLTGELFF. The CDR3 DNA follows: TGTGCCAGCAACACCGTGAAACTCACCGGGGAGCTGTTTTTT.

The chain employs TRBV7-6 and TRBJ1-1, with 7 positions matching TRBD1. The germline V gene encodes CDR1 SGHVS and CDR2 FNYEAQ. The CDR3 is made up of 17 amino acids. V was clipped by 5 bases and J by 0 bases; unmatched bases: 12. This CDR3 reads CASSLIQGPLMNTEAFF. For the CDR3, the DNA is TGTGCCAGCAGCCTGATACAGGGGCCCCTTATGAACACTGAAGCTTTCTTT.

This chain links TRBV20-1 with TRBJ1-5; 7 bases map to TRBD1. This CDR3 contains 14 residues. Germline CDR1 and CDR2: DFQATT and SNEGSKA (reference sequence). Unmatched junction bases numbered 7, after V lost 5 bases and J lost 3 bases. In nucleotides, the CDR3 is TGCAGTGCTCATCCCGGACAGGTCAATCAGCCCCAGCATTTT. This codes for CSAHPGQVNQPQHF.

The rearrangement links TRBV6-2 or TRBV6-3 to TRBJ2-2; D gene ambiguous. This CDR3 comprises 17 residues. Trimming left V 0 bases short and J 7 bases short, with 18 bases between. Germline V gene lookup returns CDR1 MNHEY and CDR2 SVGEGT. This chain's CDR3 is CASSYSMTPGYGGELFF. CDR3 in DNA: TGTGCCAGCAGTTACTCGATGACCCCCGGGTACGGCGGGGAGCTGTTTTTT.

For this clone: A much larger clone lies a single base off, so this may be a read error. CDR3 sequence (DNA): TGTGCCAGTAGTACTCTCGACAGTTCCTACGAGCAGTACTTC. Amino acids: CASSTLDSSYEQYF. The chain uses TRBV19 and TRBJ2-7, with D possibly matching TRBD1 (5 bases). The CDR3 runs to 14 residues. Between the trimmed V and J ends, which lost 4 bases and 1 base, there was a span of 11 bases. Germline CDR1 reads LNHDA; CDR2 reads SQIVND (reference sequence).

This clone rates as medium-sized. This chain links TRBV10-3 with TRBJ2-1; 9 bases are a match to TRBD2. This CDR3 is built from 16 residues. Germline loops: CDR1 ENHRY, CDR2 SYGVKD. With 0 bases clipped from V and 6 bases from J, the junction kept 6 bases outside the gene matches. For the CDR3, the DNA is TGTGCCATCAGTGAGTCGAGAGTAGCGGGAGTCAATGAGCAGTTCTTC. This codes for CAISESRVAGVNEQFF.

Sample share makes this clone medium-sized (0.01 to 0.1%). The chain couples TRBV9 to TRBJ2-3, with 10 bases lining up with TRBD2. The CDR3 length is 15 residues. Trimming took 4 bases from V and 4 from J; bases not matched to a gene: 6. Germline V gene data show CDR1 as SGDLS and CDR2 as YYNGEE. DNA of the CDR3: TGTGCCAGCAGCTCCAGGGGGACTAGCGCAGATACGCAGTATTTT. Its protein is CASSSRGTSADTQYF. Full variable domain (rest looked up from reference TRBV9 and TRBJ2-3): DSGVTQTPKHLITATGQRVTLRCSPRSGDLSVYWYQQSLDQGLQFLIQYYNGEERAKGNILERFSAQQFPDLHSELNLSSLELGDSALYFCASSSRGTSADTQYFGPGTRLTVL.

This clone was observed a few times. The chain uses TRBV28 and TRBJ2-1; D is perhaps TRBD2 (5 bases). The germline CDR1 and CDR2 sequences are MDHEN and SYDVKM. The CDR3 loop spans 14 amino acids. Trimming took 2 bases from V and 3 from J, leaving 8 bases between them. The CDR3 DNA is TGTGCCAGCAGTTTACGGGGTGTCTACAATGAGCAGTTCTTC. Translation gives CASSLRGVYNEQFF.

This clone is medium-sized. V usage is TRBV7-2 and J usage is TRBJ2-7; TRBD2 aligns across 7 bases. The J segment lost 2 bases and the V segment lost 5 bases, leaving 9 bases of the junction unmatched. CDR3 length equals 15 residues. Germline V gives CDR1 SGHTA, CDR2 FQGNSA. CDR3 loop: CASSLTGGGTYEQYF. CDR3 in DNA: TGTGCCAGCAGCCTAACGGGGGGAGGAACCTACGAGCAGTACTTC.

The chain carries TRBV19 and TRBJ1-1; 9 positions match TRBD1. The CDR3 loop spans 17 amino acids. CDR1 LNHDA and CDR2 SQIVND come from the germline V gene (reference sequence). The V segment lost 7 bases and the J segment 3 bases; nucleotides outside the gene matches: 15. For the CDR3, the DNA is TGTGCCAGTACCGGCGGACAGGGGAGCGTGTTTTACACTGAAGCTTTCTTT. Protein product: CASTGGQGSVFYTEAFF.

In its sample, this clone was seen many times. The V and J genes are TRBV28 and TRBJ1-5; maybe TRBD1 (5 bases). V was shortened by 6 bases and J by 6 bases, with 9 bases between the two germline ends. The length of the CDR3 is 12 residues. CDR1 is MDHEN and CDR2 is SYDVKM in the germline V gene. The CDR3 reads CASRSGPQPQHF. The CDR3 bases are TGTGCCAGCAGATCAGGGCCTCAGCCCCAGCATTTT.

This clone was seen ten or more times. The rearrangement joins TRBV5-8 to TRBJ2-3, with D perhaps TRBD2 (6 bases). The CDR3 is 14 residues long. V dropped 2 bases and J dropped 2 bases, with 9 bases sitting between them. From germline, CDR1 is SGHTS and CDR2 YDEGEE. The CDR3 sequence is CASSFTGATDTQYF. CDR3 coding DNA: TGTGCCAGCAGCTTCACGGGAGCCACAGATACGCAGTATTTT.

The J gene is TRBJ2-7, the V gene TRBV28; perhaps TRBD2 as D (5 bases). CDR3 length: 15 amino acids. V was trimmed by 3 bases and J by 6 bases, leaving 18 bases between them. CDR1 and CDR2 from the germline V gene are MDHEN and SYDVKM. This CDR3 is CASSLFSGVRGEQYF. The CDR3 nucleotides read TGTGCCAGCAGTTTGTTTTCAGGAGTTCGGGGCGAGCAGTACTTC.

By frequency in the sample, this clone is medium-sized. This chain joins TRBV7-9 and TRBJ2-7; the match to TRBD2 covers 8 bases. Looked up from germline, CDR1 is SEHNR and CDR2 is FQNEAQ (reference sequence). This CDR3 contains 14 residues. The V segment lost 6 bases and the J segment 0 bases; nucleotides outside the gene matches: 4. In nucleotides, the CDR3 is TGTGCCAGCAGACGGACTAGCAGCTCCTACGAGCAGTACTTC. This gives the protein CASRRTSSSYEQYF.

This clone was recorded at least ten times. The J gene is TRBJ2-1, the V gene TRBV12-3 or TRBV12-4, with no clear D. Trimming pared 7 bases from V and 4 bases from J, leaving 35 bases between. There are 21 residues in the CDR3. Here the CDR3 reads CASNSIQDGRPGLPYYNEQFF. The DNA of the CDR3 is TGTGCCAGCAATTCGATCCAAGACGGCAGGCCTGGTCTCCCATATTACAATGAGCAGTTCTTC.

The chain employs TRBV28 and TRBJ2-2, with 7 bases matching TRBD1. The germline CDR1 and CDR2 sequences are MDHEN and SYDVKM. Trimming removed 3 bases from V and 2 bases from J; junction bases left unmatched: 3. The CDR3 length is 15 residues. The CDR3 loop reads CASSFGTENTGELFF. CDR3 sequence (DNA): TGTGCCAGCAGTTTTGGGACAGAAAACACCGGGGAGCTGTTTTTT.

The chain combines TRBV12-3 or TRBV12-4 with TRBJ1-6, with a possible D match to TRBD1 (5 bases). This CDR3 has 14 residues. The ends were cut back, 7 bases at V and 3 bases at J, with 10 bases in the middle. The CDR3 DNA reads as TGTGCCAGCAAAGGCAGGGACTATAATTCACCCCTCCACTTT. Its protein product is CASKGRDYNSPLHF.

This clone was recorded many times. This chain uses TRBV12-3 or TRBV12-4 with TRBJ2-2, with TRBD1 matching 9 bases. The CDR3 extends over 16 amino acids. Trimming cost V 3 bases and J 5 bases; bases outside gene matches: 7. The CDR3 loop reads CASSLSTGGATGELFF. CDR3 nucleotide sequence: TGTGCCAGCAGTTTGAGCACAGGGGGCGCGACCGGGGAGCTGTTTTTT.

This chain connects TRBV20-1 to TRBJ2-1, with D possibly TRBD2 on 5 matching bases. Germline CDR1 reads DFQATT; CDR2 reads SNEGSKA (reference sequence). Trimming shortened V by 0 bases and J by 0 bases, and 12 bases separated the two germline ends. The CDR3 covers 16 residues. The DNA for the CDR3 is TGCAGTGCTAGAGACCCTGAGCGGCTCTCCTACAATGAGCAGTTCTTC. This translates into CSARDPERLSYNEQFF.

CDR3 sequence (DNA): TGTGCCAACCACGAGGGAGGGGGTAATGAGCAGTTCTTC. This codes for CANHEGGGNEQFF. The chain recombines TRBV2 with TRBJ2-1; a possible D gene is TRBD2 (7 bases). Germline V lookup: CDR1 SNHLY, CDR2 FYNNEI. V lost 10 bases and J lost 7, with 17 bases in between. The CDR3 contains 13 residues.

V is TRBV27 and J is TRBJ2-3, with D perhaps TRBD1 (6 bases). CDR3 length equals 14 residues. The germline V gene encodes CDR1 MNHEY and CDR2 SMNVEV (reference sequence). Trimming took 10 bases from V and 8 from J, leaving 22 bases between them. CDR3 protein: CAIIQGPGWATQYF. Here the CDR3 DNA reads TGTGCCATCATCCAGGGGCCCGGATGGGCTACGCAGTATTTT.

This chain uses TRBV12-3 or TRBV12-4 with TRBJ2-7; D not resolved. The CDR3 consists of 13 residues. V was pared by 9 bases and J by 0 bases, with 12 bases between. The CDR3 protein is CASSAQYSYEQYF. CDR3 nucleotides: TGTGCCAGTTCGGCACAGTACTCCTACGAGCAGTACTTC.

This chain connects TRBV12-3 or TRBV12-4 to TRBJ2-5; D may be TRBD1 (6 bases). V lost 5 bases and J 4 bases, leaving 11 bases between the germline ends. The length of the CDR3 is 13 residues. CDR3 region: CASSIDRRETQYF. In nucleotides, the CDR3 is TGTGCCAGCAGTATAGACAGGCGAGAGACCCAGTACTTC.

This clone has just a few counts. The genes are TRBV7-2 and TRBJ2-7; D is possibly TRBD1 or TRBD2 (5 bases each). The V gene lost 4 bases and the J gene lost 4 bases, with 8 bases spanning the gap. This CDR3 spans 12 amino acids. Germline V gene sequence: CDR1 SGHTA, CDR2 FQGNSA. The CDR3 DNA reads as TGTGCCAGCAGCTGGGACCGATACGAGCAGTACTTC. Translating gives CASSWDRYEQYF.

This clone appeared a few times. The CDR3 carries no conserved terminal phenylalanine or tryptophan, so it likely arises from a read error. Because the CDR3's place on the DNA is in doubt, the DNA is left out and the CDR3 is given as listed by TCRdb. CDR3 region: CASSPTSG. This chain links TRBV7-6 with TRBJ1-5. Germline-derived CDR1 and CDR2 are SGHVS and FNYEAQ. 8 amino acids form the CDR3, both terminal residues included.

This clone was observed a few times. The gene calls are TRBV4-1 and TRBJ2-1, with 7 bases that match TRBD2. This CDR3 has 16 residues. Germline CDR1 is MGHRA and CDR2 is YSYEKL. J gave up 2 bases and V 0 bases, and 4 bases lay outside the gene matches. CDR3 residues: CASSQEMGGAYNEQFF. CDR3 bases: TGCGCCAGCAGCCAAGAAATGGGAGGGGCCTACAATGAGCAGTTCTTC.

There are many counts of this clone. V and J are TRBV7-3 and TRBJ1-1; a possible D gene is TRBD1 (5 bases). Trimming removed 5 bases at V and 3 bases at J, with 10 bases between. This CDR3 has 13 amino acids. Germline V CDR1 and CDR2: SGHTA, FQGTGA. CDR3 amino acids: CASSNLGDTEAFF. Here the CDR3 DNA reads TGTGCCAGCAGCAACCTGGGGGACACTGAAGCTTTCTTT.

This clone was picked up one time. This chain uses TRBV7-6 with TRBJ2-7; TRBD2 agrees at 8 bases. The CDR3 runs 14 residues. The V gene's germline CDR1 is SGHVS and CDR2 FNYEAQ. V was clipped by 5 bases and J by 6 bases; unmatched bases: 9. For the CDR3, the DNA is TGTGCCAGCAGCCTTAGCGGGATTACCCCCGAGCAGTACTTC. This translates into CASSLSGITPEQYF.